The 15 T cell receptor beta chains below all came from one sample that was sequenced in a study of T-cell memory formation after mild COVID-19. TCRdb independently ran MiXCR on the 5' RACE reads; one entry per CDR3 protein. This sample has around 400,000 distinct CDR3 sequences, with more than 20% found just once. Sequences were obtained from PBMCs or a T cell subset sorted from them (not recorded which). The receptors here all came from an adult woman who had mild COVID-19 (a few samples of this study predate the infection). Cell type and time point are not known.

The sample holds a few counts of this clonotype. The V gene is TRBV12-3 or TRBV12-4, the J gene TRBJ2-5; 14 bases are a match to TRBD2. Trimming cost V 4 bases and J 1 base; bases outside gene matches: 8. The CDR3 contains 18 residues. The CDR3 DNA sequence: TGTGCCAGCAGTTCGGGACTAGCGGGAGTTTCCTTCCAAGAGACCCAGTACTTC. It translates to CASSSGLAGVSFQETQYF.

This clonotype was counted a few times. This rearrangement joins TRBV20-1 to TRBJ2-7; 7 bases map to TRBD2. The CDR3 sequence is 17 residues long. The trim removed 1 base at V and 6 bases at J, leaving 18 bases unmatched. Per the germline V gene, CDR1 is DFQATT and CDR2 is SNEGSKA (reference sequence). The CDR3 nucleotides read TGCAGTGCTAGAGGGGGCGGGGGAAATCCGCGGGTCTCCGAGCAGTACTTC. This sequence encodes CSARGGGGNPRVSEQYF.

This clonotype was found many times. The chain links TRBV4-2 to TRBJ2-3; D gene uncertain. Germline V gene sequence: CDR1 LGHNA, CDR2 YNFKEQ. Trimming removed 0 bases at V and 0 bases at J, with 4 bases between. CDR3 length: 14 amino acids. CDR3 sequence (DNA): TGTGCCAGCAGCCAAGATGTCAGCACAGATACGCAGTATTTT. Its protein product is CASSQDVSTDTQYF.

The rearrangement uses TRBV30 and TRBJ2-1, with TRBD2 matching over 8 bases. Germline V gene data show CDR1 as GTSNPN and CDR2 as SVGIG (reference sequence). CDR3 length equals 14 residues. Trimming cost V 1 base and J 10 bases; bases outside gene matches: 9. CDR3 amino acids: CAWSGIRGGEEQFF. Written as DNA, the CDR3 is TGTGCCTGGAGTGGAATACGGGGGGGCGAGGAGCAGTTCTTC.

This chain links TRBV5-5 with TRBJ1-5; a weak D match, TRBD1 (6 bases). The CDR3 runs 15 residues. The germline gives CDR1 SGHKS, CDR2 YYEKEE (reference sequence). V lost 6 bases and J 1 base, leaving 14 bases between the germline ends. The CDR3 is CASTRGQGSNQPQHF. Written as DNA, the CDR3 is TGTGCCAGCACCCGCGGGCAGGGGAGCAATCAGCCCCAGCATTTT.

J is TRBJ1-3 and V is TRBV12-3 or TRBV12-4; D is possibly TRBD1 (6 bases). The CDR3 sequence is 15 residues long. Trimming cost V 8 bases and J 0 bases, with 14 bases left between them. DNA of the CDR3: TGTGCCAGCGGACCAACGGGGGCCTCTGGAAACACCATATATTTT. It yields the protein CASGPTGASGNTIYF.

The CDR3 nucleotides are TGTGCCAGCAGTGACCCCGGGAGCCCCCAGCAGTTCTTC. The encoded protein is CASSDPGSPQQFF. The gene calls are TRBV6-4 and TRBJ2-1, with D maybe TRBD2 (6 bases). This CDR3 has 13 amino acids. The V and J ends lost 2 bases and 11 bases respectively, with 13 bases between them. Germline-derived CDR1 and CDR2 are MRHNA and SNTAGT.

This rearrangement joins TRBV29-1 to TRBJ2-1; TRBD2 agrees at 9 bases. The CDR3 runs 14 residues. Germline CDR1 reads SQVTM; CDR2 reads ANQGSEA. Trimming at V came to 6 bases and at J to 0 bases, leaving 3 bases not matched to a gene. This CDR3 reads CSVKAGGSYNEQFF. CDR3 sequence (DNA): TGCAGCGTAAAAGCGGGAGGCTCCTACAATGAGCAGTTCTTC.

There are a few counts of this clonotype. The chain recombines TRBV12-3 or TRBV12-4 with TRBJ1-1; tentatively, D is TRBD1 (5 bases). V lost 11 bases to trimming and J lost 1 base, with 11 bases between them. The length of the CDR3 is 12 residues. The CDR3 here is CAAGQQNTEAFF. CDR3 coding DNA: TGTGCCGCGGGGCAGCAGAACACTGAAGCTTTCTTT.

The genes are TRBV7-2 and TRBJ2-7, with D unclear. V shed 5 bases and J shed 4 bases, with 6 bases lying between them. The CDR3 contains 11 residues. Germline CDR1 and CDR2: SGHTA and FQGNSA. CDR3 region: CASSSQYEQYF. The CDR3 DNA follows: TGTGCCAGCAGCAGTCAGTACGAGCAGTACTTC.

The CDR3 DNA is TGTGCCAGCCTCGTTCTAGCGGGGGGCCCGACTGGCCGGTGGGAGGGCACAGATACGCAGTATTTT. It encodes CASLVLAGGPTGRWEGTDTQYF. V usage is TRBV2 and J usage is TRBJ2-3, with 11 bases matching TRBD2. This CDR3 is built from 22 residues. After removal of 8 bases from V and 1 base from J, the junction contained 26 bases not matched to a gene. Germline assignment: CDR1 SNHLY and CDR2 FYNNEI. Full variable domain (missing parts from reference TRBV2 and TRBJ2-3): EPEVTQTPSHQVTQMGQEVILRCVPISNHLYFYWYRQILGQKVEFLVSFYNNEISEKSEIFDDQFSVERPDGSNFTLKIRSTKLEDSAMYFCASLVLAGGPTGRWEGTDTQYFGPGTRLTVL.

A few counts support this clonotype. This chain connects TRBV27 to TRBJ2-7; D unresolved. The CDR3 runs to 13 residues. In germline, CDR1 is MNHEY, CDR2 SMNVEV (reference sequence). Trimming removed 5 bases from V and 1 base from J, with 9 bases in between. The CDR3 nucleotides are TGTGCCAGCAGTCGTGGGAAATCCTACGAGCAGTACTTC. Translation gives CASSRGKSYEQYF.

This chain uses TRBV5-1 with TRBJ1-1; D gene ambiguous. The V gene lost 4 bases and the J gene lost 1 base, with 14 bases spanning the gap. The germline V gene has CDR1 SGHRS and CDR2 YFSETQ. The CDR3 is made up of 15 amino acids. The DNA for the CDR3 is TGCGCCAGCAGCCCCGCCCCGGCAGAGAACACTGAAGCTTTCTTT. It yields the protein CASSPAPAENTEAFF.

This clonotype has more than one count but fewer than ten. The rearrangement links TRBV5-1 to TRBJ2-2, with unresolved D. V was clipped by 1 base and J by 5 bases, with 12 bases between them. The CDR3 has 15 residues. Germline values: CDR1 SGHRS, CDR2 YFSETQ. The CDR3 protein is CASSLNARITGELFF. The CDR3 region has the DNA TGCGCCAGCAGCTTGAACGCGCGAATAACCGGGGAGCTGTTTTTT.

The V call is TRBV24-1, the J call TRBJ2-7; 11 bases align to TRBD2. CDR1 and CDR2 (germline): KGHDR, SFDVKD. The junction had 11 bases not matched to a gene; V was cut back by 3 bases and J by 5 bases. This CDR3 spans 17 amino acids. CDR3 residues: CATSDPRTSGSPHEQYF. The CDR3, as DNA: TGTGCCACCAGTGATCCCCGAACTAGCGGGAGTCCCCACGAGCAGTACTTC.